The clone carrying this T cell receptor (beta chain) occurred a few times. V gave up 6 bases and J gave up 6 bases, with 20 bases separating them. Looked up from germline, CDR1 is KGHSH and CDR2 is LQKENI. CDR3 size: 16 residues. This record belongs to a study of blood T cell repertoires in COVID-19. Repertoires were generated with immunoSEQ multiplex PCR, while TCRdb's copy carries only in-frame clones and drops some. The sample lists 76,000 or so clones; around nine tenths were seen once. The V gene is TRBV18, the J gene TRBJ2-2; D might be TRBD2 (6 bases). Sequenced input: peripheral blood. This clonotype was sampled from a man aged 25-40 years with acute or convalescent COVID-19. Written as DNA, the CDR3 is TGTGCCAGCTCCAGCGCGGGGACCCCAGTGGCCGGGGAGCTGTTTTTT. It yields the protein CASSSAGTPVAGELFF.